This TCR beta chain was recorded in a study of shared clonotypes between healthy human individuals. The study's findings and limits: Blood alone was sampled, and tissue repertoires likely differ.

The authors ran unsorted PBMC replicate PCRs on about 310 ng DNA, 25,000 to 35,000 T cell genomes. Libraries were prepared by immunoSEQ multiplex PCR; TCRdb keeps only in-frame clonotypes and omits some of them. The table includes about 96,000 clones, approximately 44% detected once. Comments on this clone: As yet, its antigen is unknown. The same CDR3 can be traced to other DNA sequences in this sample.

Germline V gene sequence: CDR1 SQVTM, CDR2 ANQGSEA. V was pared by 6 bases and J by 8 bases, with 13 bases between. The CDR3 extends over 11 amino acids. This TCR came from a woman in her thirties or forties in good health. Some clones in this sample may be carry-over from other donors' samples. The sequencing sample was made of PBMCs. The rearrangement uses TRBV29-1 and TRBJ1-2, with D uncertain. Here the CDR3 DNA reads TGCAGCGTGGAGGAGGGTTACGGCTACACCTTC. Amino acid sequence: CSVEEGYGYTF.